This record concerns one T cell receptor beta chain sequence. Its cognate antigen is unknown. Germline V gene data show CDR1 as SQVTM and CDR2 as ANQGSEA. CDR3 size: 11 residues. V lost 6 bases, J lost 6 bases, and 8 bases lay in between. The data were taken from a study of siplizumab effects on memory and regulatory T cells. Per-sample assaying covered 85,000 to 100,000 TCR templates. Assay used: immunoSEQ multiplex PCR; TCRdb lists only in-frame clones, some missing. This sample has tens of thousands of clones; 93% occur once, and the top ten carry roughly 5.2%. General observations from the study: Proliferating Tregs from siplizumab cultures lacked functional confirmation of suppression. Mapping to unstimulated subsets was achieved for only a minor fraction of alloreactive clones.

Input material: CD8+ T cells sorted from blood. The chain recombines TRBV29-1 with TRBJ1-4; D unclear. The receptor was isolated from a human donor in good health. DNA of the CDR3: TGCAGCGTAGGTGATGATGAAAAACTGTTTTTT. This codes for CSVGDDEKLFF.